Sequencing of this TCR beta chain was carried out in a study of spatial heterogeneity in lung cancer. Study-wide background: Fewer alpha-chain than beta-chain sequences were consistently detected. Mean representation of each unique TCR and UMI combination in the raw reads exceeded 9.5 occurrences.

A single record per CDR3 protein comes from TCRdb applying MiXCR to the 5' RACE reads. Of 25,000 to 30,000 distinct CDR3 sequences detected, around 6.5% appear once; the ten largest clones hold about 25%. The time point: sample taken at primary tumor resection. Patients with untreated early-stage non-small cell lung cancer, numbering some 72, were the donors. Unsorted whole RNA of tumor, nontumor lung or frozen PBMC was sequenced. Note on this clonotype: The antigen is undetermined.

The CDR3 extends over 14 amino acids. Germline loops: CDR1 SGHDT, CDR2 YYEEEE. V lost 0 bases and J lost 7, with 11 bases in between. Points from the study as a whole: Tumoral mutation counts were tracked by counts of expanded intratumoral alpha and beta TCRs.

This sample comprised lung tumor tissue, obtained at surgery. This rearrangement joins TRBV5-6 to TRBJ1-5; D is uncertain. This clonotype originated in a male donor with early-stage non-small cell lung cancer. CDR3 loop: CASSLGTVGQPQHF. DNA of the CDR3: TGTGCCAGCAGCTTGGGGACGGTTGGGCAGCCCCAGCATTTT.